The 4 T cell receptor beta chains below were found in one sample sequenced in a study of tumor-infiltrating lymphocytes in primary liver carcinoma (dated by TCRdb to about 2017). Sequencing instrument: Illumina HiSeq 2500. TCRbeta-specific cDNA was reverse-transcribed from 500 ng total RNA using a constant-region primer and ProtoScript II reverse transcriptase. The TCRbeta libraries were prepared through three rounds of nested multiplex PCR following a slightly modified ARM-PCR procedure. Each of the first two PCR rounds ran for approximately 10 cycles using multiplex TRBV1-TRBV30 forward primers together with a Cbeta reverse primer. TCRdb redid the processing of the public reads, applying fastp at Q25 and MiXCR, and retained in-frame beta chains. Each record represents a unique CDR3 protein, reported with the most common genes and DNA among its rows. Counted in this sample were 300,000 to 350,000 distinct CDR3 sequences; about two thirds of them appeared once. The top ten constitute roughly 6% of the sample.

TRIzol reagent was used to extract blood RNA from unsorted whole blood, while the DNeasy Blood & Tissue kit provided the germline DNA. Material for sequencing was peripheral blood. The receptors here all came from a man aged 35 to 55 with primary liver carcinoma and hepatitis B virus infection.

V gene TRBV11-2 combines with J gene TRBJ2-2, with D perhaps TRBD1 or TRBD2 (6 bases each). Germline CDR1 reads SGHAT; CDR2 reads FQNNGV. The CDR3 covers 14 residues. For the CDR3, the DNA is TGTGGTAGCAGCCCCTTCGGGGGCGCCGGGGAGCTGTTTTTT. Its protein is CGSSPFGGAGELFF.

As regards this clonotype: At one end the junction does not follow the germline gene, possibly because of a read error. The chain uses TRBV11-2 and TRBJ2-6; TRBD2 might be the D (6 bases). Germline-derived CDR1 and CDR2 are SGHAT and FQNNGV. The CDR3 extends over 18 amino acids. CDR3 nucleotide sequence: TGTGCCAGCGGCTTAGGGGCGGGGCCCGGTTCTGGGGCCAACGTCCTGACTTTC. Its protein product is CASGLGAGPGSGANVLTF.

As for this clonotype: A read error may explain this, as a much larger clone is one base away. The chain couples TRBV12-3 or TRBV12-4 to TRBJ2-1, with D hard to call. This CDR3 has 15 amino acids. The CDR3 reads CASSLGGPQTNEQLF. In DNA, the CDR3 is TGTGCCAGCAGTTTAGGCGGCCCCCAGACCAATGAGCAGCTCTTC.

As to this clonotype: At one of its ends the junction is not consistent with the germline gene, which may arise from a read error. The genes are TRBV6-5 and TRBJ2-1; no clear D. The CDR3 sequence is 12 residues long. Per the germline V gene, CDR1 is MNHEY and CDR2 is SVGAGI. Here the CDR3 reads CASRAGPGEQSF. The CDR3 bases are TGTGCCAGCAGGGCAGGTCCGGGTGAGCAGTCCTTC.